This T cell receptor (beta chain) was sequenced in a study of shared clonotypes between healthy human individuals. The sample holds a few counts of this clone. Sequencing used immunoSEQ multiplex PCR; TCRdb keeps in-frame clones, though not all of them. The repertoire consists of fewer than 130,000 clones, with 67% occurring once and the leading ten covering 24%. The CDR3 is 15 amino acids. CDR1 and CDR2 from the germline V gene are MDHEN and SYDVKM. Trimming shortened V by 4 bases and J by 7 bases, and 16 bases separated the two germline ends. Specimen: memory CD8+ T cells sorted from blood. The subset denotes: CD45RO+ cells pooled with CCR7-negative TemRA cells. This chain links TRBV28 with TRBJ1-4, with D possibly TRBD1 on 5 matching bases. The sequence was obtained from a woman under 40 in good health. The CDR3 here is CASSSRDGHTEKLFF. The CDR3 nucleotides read TGTGCCAGCAGTTCCCGGGACGGACACACTGAAAAACTGTTTTTT.